The sequence of this T cell receptor beta chain was determined in a study of memory CD4+ T cells and cytomegalovirus serostatus. Study background: Healthy Belgian adult donors included nine or ten CMV-positive and some 23 CMV-negative people.

Single viable CD3+CD4+CD8-CD45RO+ cells were sorted as the memory CD4+ T cells. V lost 2 bases and J lost 2; bases outside the gene matches: 10. Germline lookup yields CDR1 SGHAT and CDR2 FQNNGV. CDR3 length: 17 amino acids. Sequencing used immunoSEQ multiplex PCR; TCRdb keeps in-frame clones, though not all of them. The table shows roughly 50,000 clones, with around 77% occurring only once. Source material: memory CD4+ T cells from blood. The TCR originated in an adult in good health and CMV-seronegative. This chain uses TRBV11-2 with TRBJ2-5, with 8 bases lining up with TRBD2. CDR3 in DNA: TGTGCCAGCAGCTTAAACACGGCGGGGGGCCAACAAGAGACCCAGTACTTC. Translating it yields CASSLNTAGGQQETQYF.